A single sample gave rise to the 11 T cell receptor beta chains below, sequenced in a study of T cells in Graves' hyperthyroidism and ophthalmopathy (dated by TCRdb to 2018 to 2020). The receptor library was made with multiplex PCR. Sequencer: Illumina HiSeq 2000. The TCR beta CDR3 regions were amplified from the RNA transcripts. The TCR CDR3 was subjected to a first round of RT-PCR using the HTBI primer set and the Qiagen OneStep RT-PCR kit. In TCRdb, the public reads were trimmed at Q25 with fastp and aligned with MiXCR, with productive beta chains retained. Entries are consolidated by CDR3 protein sequence, retaining the most common genes and DNA. The sample profile shows around 350,000 distinct CDR3 sequences; around 13% of them were found once. 9.2% of the sample is held by the ten biggest clonotypes. Sequencing was carried out using blood. These receptors all come from a woman aged 18-30 years with Graves' hyperthyroidism.

This clonotype came up many times. The chain combines TRBV6-2 or TRBV6-3 with TRBJ2-4, with D tentatively TRBD1 or TRBD2 (5 bases each). The CDR3 has 18 residues. Per the germline V gene, CDR1 is MNHEY and CDR2 is SVGEGT. Trimming removed 2 bases from V and 0 bases from J, with 17 bases in between. Written as DNA, the CDR3 is TGTGCCAGCAGTTACCCTGTTGGGGGTGAGGTAGCCAAAAACATTCAGTACTTC. Encoded protein: CASSYPVGGEVAKNIQYF.

The chain couples TRBV28 to TRBJ1-4; 8 bases map to TRBD1. V dropped 3 bases and J dropped 0; count of bases not matched to a gene: 9. Germline V gene lookup returns CDR1 MDHEN and CDR2 SYDVKM. The CDR3 contains 18 residues. CDR3 sequence reads: CASSFPGGRTATNEKLFF. The CDR3 DNA follows: TGTGCCAGCAGTTTCCCAGGGGGCCGGACCGCAACTAATGAAAAACTGTTTTTT.

This clonotype was seen repeatedly, ten times or more. The chain joins TRBV20-1 to TRBJ2-5; D is uncertain. The CDR3 length is 14 residues. The V gene's germline CDR1 is DFQATT and CDR2 SNEGSKA (reference sequence). CDR3 DNA sequence: TGCAGCGCTTTTCTGGGGATGAGGATTGAGACCCAGTACTTC. It yields the protein CSAFLGMRIETQYF.

This clonotype appeared many times. V usage is TRBV15 and J usage is TRBJ2-7, with D maybe TRBD1 (5 bases). This CDR3 region has 15 residues. The germline V and J ends were trimmed by 2 bases and 0 bases, with 11 bases remaining between them. Germline V CDR1 and CDR2: LNHNV, YYDKDF (reference sequence). The CDR3 loop reads CATSRQGASSYEQYF. The CDR3 nucleotides read TGTGCCACCAGCAGACAAGGGGCCAGCTCCTACGAGCAGTACTTC.

This clonotype showed up many times. V is TRBV6-1 and J is TRBJ2-3; TRBD1 is a possible D gene (6 bases). V lost 5 bases and J 0 bases, leaving 12 bases between the germline ends. Germline V gene sequence: CDR1 MNHNS, CDR2 SASEGT. CDR3 length equals 15 residues. Here the CDR3 DNA reads TGTGCCAGCAGTAACCAGGGGATCAGCACAGATACGCAGTATTTT. Translating it yields CASSNQGISTDTQYF.

In this sample, this clonotype turned up many times. The chain couples TRBV27 to TRBJ1-2; D perhaps matches TRBD1 (5 bases). This CDR3 is built from 16 residues. V shed 0 bases and J shed 6 bases, with 17 bases lying between them. The germline CDR1 and CDR2 sequences are MNHEY and SMNVEV (reference sequence). Written as DNA, the CDR3 is TGTGCCAGCAGTTTATCCCCGTCGTACAGGTTCGATGGCTACACCTTC. Protein sequence: CASSLSPSYRFDGYTF.

There are many counts of this clonotype. CDR3 in DNA: TGTGCCAGCAGCCCCAGGACCGGCGGGGGCTACACCTTC. Residues: CASSPRTGGGYTF. The rearrangement joins TRBV14 to TRBJ1-2, with D hard to call. Germline CDR1 SGHDN, CDR2 FVKESK. The CDR3 spans 13 residues. Trimming stripped 4 bases from V and 8 bases from J, with 14 bases between.

As to this clonotype: The final CDR3 position lacks the conserved phenylalanine or tryptophan, pointing to a likely read error. The CDR3: CASRPRRGQMNTEAFS. CDR3 bases: TGTGCCAGCAGGCCGCGCCGGGGCCAGATGAACACTGAAGCTTTCTCT. The chain uses TRBV6-1 and TRBJ1-1; a weak D match, TRBD1 (5 bases). CDR1 is MNHNS and CDR2 is SASEGT in the germline V gene. The CDR3 has 16 amino acids. V lost 6 bases, J lost 0 bases, and 17 bases lay in between.

The chain uses TRBV28 and TRBJ2-7; 9 bases are shared with TRBD1. Germline V lookup: CDR1 MDHEN, CDR2 SYDVKM. This CDR3 contains 13 residues. The trim removed 11 bases at V and 3 bases at J, leaving 8 bases unmatched. CDR3 residues: CAGQETGGYEQYF. Here the CDR3 DNA reads TGTGCCGGACAAGAGACAGGGGGCTACGAGCAGTACTTC.

In its sample, this clonotype was seen a few times. The chain couples TRBV7-2 to TRBJ2-5; a weak D match, TRBD1 (6 bases). V shed 5 bases and J shed 3 bases, with 19 bases lying between them. Per germline, CDR1 SGHTA and CDR2 FQGNSA. The CDR3 has 16 amino acids. The chain's CDR3 is CASSPQYLGGEETQYF. CDR3 DNA sequence: TGTGCCAGCAGCCCACAGTATTTAGGGGGTGAAGAGACCCAGTACTTC.

In this sample, this clonotype turned up many times. V and J are TRBV20-1 and TRBJ2-7; 8 nucleotides align to TRBD1. The CDR3 is 13 residues long. Germline V CDR1 and CDR2: DFQATT, SNEGSKA (reference sequence). V was clipped by 4 bases and J by 0 bases; unmatched bases: 2. The CDR3 loop reads CSATDRDSYEQYF. The CDR3 DNA reads TGCAGTGCTACGGACAGGGACTCCTACGAGCAGTACTTC.